These 11 T cell receptor beta chains were sequenced from one sample in a study of T cells after yellow fever vaccination. TCRdb independently ran MiXCR on the 5' RACE reads; one entry per CDR3 protein. The sample contains some 320,000 distinct CDR3 sequences, roughly 8.7% of which appear only once. The sample here was PBMCs, taken on the day of the first yellow fever vaccination. The receptors were sampled from a man younger than 35 who received the YFV17D yellow fever vaccine.

There are a few counts of this clonotype. The chain combines TRBV4-1 with TRBJ2-7; perhaps TRBD1 as D (6 bases). CDR3 length: 14 residues. Germline CDR1 MGHRA, CDR2 YSYEKL. The V gene lost 1 base and the J gene lost 4 bases, with 11 bases spanning the gap. The CDR3 DNA follows: TGCGCCAGCAGCCAAGCCCCGACAGGATACGAGCAGTACGTC. Encoded protein: CASSQAPTGYEQYV.

The table lists this clonotype with many counts. The V and J genes are TRBV7-3 and TRBJ2-1; D possibly uses TRBD1 or TRBD2 (5 bases each). This CDR3 contains 15 residues. The germline CDR1 and CDR2 sequences are SGHTA and FQGTGA. The V end lost 5 bases, the J end lost 0 bases, and 11 bases lay between the germline ends. The CDR3 DNA reads TGTGCCAGCAGCCACGGGGCTAACTCCTACAATGAGCAGTTCTTC. Translating gives CASSHGANSYNEQFF.

This clonotype has more than one count but fewer than ten. The V gene is TRBV15, the J gene TRBJ2-1; 9 bases fit TRBD2. After removal of 1 base from V and 4 bases from J, the junction contained 5 bases not matched to a gene. This CDR3 is built from 16 residues. CDR1 and CDR2 (germline): LNHNV, YYDKDF (reference sequence). The CDR3 nucleotides are TGTGCCACCAGCAGAGCCCTTCTAGCGGGGTACAATGAGCAGTTCTTC. It codes for CATSRALLAGYNEQFF.

This clonotype was detected a few times. The rearrangement uses TRBV7-2 and TRBJ2-3; D unresolved. Deletions cut 1 base from V and 2 bases from J, with 7 bases between. Germline V gives CDR1 SGHTA, CDR2 FQGNSA. CDR3 length: 14 residues. DNA for the CDR3: TGTGCCAGCAGCTTAGACTGGAACACAGATACGCAGTATTTT. This sequence encodes CASSLDWNTDTQYF.

The CDR3 nucleotides read TGTGCCAGCAGTTTAAGTGTTCGCAGGGGAAGTACTAGTCCAGATACGCAGTATTTT. This encodes CASSLSVRRGSTSPDTQYF. The chain employs TRBV12-3 or TRBV12-4 and TRBJ2-3; D is possibly TRBD1 (6 bases). The CDR3 has 19 residues. V was cut by 2 bases and J by 4 bases, with 25 bases left in between.

In this sample, this clonotype turned up a few times. The V gene is TRBV3-1, the J gene TRBJ1-1; perhaps TRBD1 as D (6 bases). The ends were cut back, 0 bases at V and 4 bases at J, with 12 bases in the middle. Germline CDR1 LGHDT, CDR2 YNNKEL (reference sequence). CDR3 size: 15 residues. This chain's CDR3 is CASSQEEQGSTEAFF. In DNA, the CDR3 is TGTGCCAGCAGCCAAGAAGAACAGGGATCCACTGAAGCTTTCTTT.

The V call is TRBV27, the J call TRBJ1-4, with TRBD1 as a possible D gene (5 bases). This CDR3 has 15 residues. Germline assignment: CDR1 MNHEY and CDR2 SMNVEV (reference sequence). Trimming took 4 bases from V and 8 from J, leaving 17 bases between them. Written as DNA, the CDR3 is TGTGCCAGCAGTTCCGCCGCAGGGACGGGCGAAAAACTGTTTTTT. Encoded protein: CASSSAAGTGEKLFF.

The chain recombines TRBV29-1 with TRBJ1-1, with 7 bases fitting TRBD1. The V segment lost 7 bases and the J segment 5 bases; nucleotides outside the gene matches: 10. There are 13 residues in the CDR3. Germline CDR1 is SQVTM and CDR2 is ANQGSEA. The CDR3 sequence: CSGHRGSFTEAFF. The CDR3, as DNA: TGCAGCGGCCACAGGGGTTCATTTACTGAAGCTTTCTTT.

This clonotype was seen repeatedly, ten times or more. V usage is TRBV7-2 and J usage is TRBJ2-1; TRBD2 agrees at 13 bases. The CDR3 runs to 14 residues. The germline V gene encodes CDR1 SGHTA and CDR2 FQGNSA. With 5 bases clipped from V and 11 bases from J, the junction kept 6 bases outside the gene matches. CDR3 amino acids: CASSPTSGGPKQFF. CDR3 coding DNA: TGTGCCAGCAGCCCGACTAGCGGGGGGCCCAAGCAGTTCTTC.

The V call is TRBV4-3, the J call TRBJ1-1; TRBD1 agrees at 7 bases. The CDR3 extends over 14 amino acids. Germline CDR1 LGHNA, CDR2 YSLEER. V lost 0 bases and J lost 6; bases outside the gene matches: 4. CDR3: CASSQEGRGAEAFF. The CDR3 region has the DNA TGCGCCAGCAGCCAAGAGGGCAGGGGGGCTGAAGCTTTCTTT.

The chain joins TRBV18 to TRBJ1-5, with TRBD1 as a possible D gene (5 bases). Trimming removed 5 bases from V and 7 bases from J, with 18 bases in between. The V gene's germline CDR1 is KGHSH and CDR2 LQKENI. The CDR3 consists of 15 residues. The CDR3 coding sequence is TGTGCCAGCTCAGCTCAGGGAAAGGTGAGGCAGCCCCAGCATTTT. It specifies CASSAQGKVRQPQHF.